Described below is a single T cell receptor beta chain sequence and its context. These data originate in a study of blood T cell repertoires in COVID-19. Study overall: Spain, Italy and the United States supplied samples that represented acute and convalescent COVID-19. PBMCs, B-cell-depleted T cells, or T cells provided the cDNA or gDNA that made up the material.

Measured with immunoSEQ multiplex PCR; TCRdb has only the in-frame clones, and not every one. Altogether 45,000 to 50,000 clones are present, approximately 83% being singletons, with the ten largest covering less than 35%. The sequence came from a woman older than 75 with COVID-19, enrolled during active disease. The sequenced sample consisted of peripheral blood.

The CDR3 spells CASSPPDRVHGYTF. The CDR3 DNA is TGCGCCAGCAGCCCCCCGGACAGGGTCCATGGCTACACCTTC. The J gene is TRBJ1-2, the V gene TRBV4-1; TRBD1 matches at 8 bases. The CDR3 totals 14 residues. Germline V CDR1 and CDR2: MGHRA, YSYEKL. Germline trimming cut 4 bases from V and 6 bases from J; bases unmatched to any gene: 7.